A selection of T cell receptor beta chains follows, all from one sample in a study of graft-versus-host responses after intestinal transplantation. The antigens for these receptors are not known. Assay: immunoSEQ multiplex PCR; the TCRdb copy retains only in-frame clones and omits some. This sample carries nearly 90,000 clones, over 80% of them seen once, and the ten largest clones take approximately 18%. The sample here was unstimulated CD8+ T cells sorted from spleen or lymph node cells, taken before intestinal transplant. The receptors derive from a human donor who received an intestinal transplant. Both conserved end residues are part of each CDR3. A D gene is named only where the DNA matches it firmly. Where a row states a size, it is once, few, many or the class of an expanded clone; other rows omit it.

j_gene,abundance,d_gene,v_gene,CDR3nt,CDR3aa
TRBJ2-1,once,NA,TRBV6-1,TGTGCCAGCAGTGAAAATGTTTATGAGCAGTTCTTC,CASSENVYEQFF
TRBJ2-7,NA,TRBD1,TRBV7-9,TGTGCCAGCAGCTTGACAGGGCAGGGCTCCTACGAGCAGTACTTC,CASSLTGQGSYEQYF
TRBJ2-7,NA,NA,TRBV6-5,TGTGCCAGCAGTTACCCGCTGAGCTCCTACGAGCAGTACTTC,CASSYPLSSYEQYF
TRBJ2-7,few,NA,TRBV2,TGTGCCAGCAGTGACAGTTACTACGAGCAGTACTTC,CASSDSYYEQYF
TRBJ2-2,NA,NA,TRBV28,TGTGCCAGCAGTTTTAGTCAGAACACCGGGGAGCTGTTTTTT,CASSFSQNTGELFF
TRBJ2-5,NA,NA,TRBV30,TGTGCCTGGAGTGAGGGTCAGGGGATCCAAGAGACCCAGTACTTC,CAWSEGQGIQETQYF
TRBJ2-7,NA,NA,TRBV7-9,TGTGCCAGCAGCTTAGAGGGTGGGGGGTTCCACGAGCAGTACTTC,CASSLEGGGFHEQYF
TRBJ2-3,once,NA,TRBV7-6,TGTGCCAGCAGCTTACTAGCGATTAGCACAGATACGCAGTATTTT,CASSLLAISTDTQYF
TRBJ2-5,NA,NA,TRBV7-6,TGTGCCAGCAGCACATATGGAGAGACCCAGTACTTC,CASSTYGETQYF
TRBJ2-6,NA,NA,TRBV29-1,TGCAGCGTCGAAACTCCGGGACGTAACGTCCTGACTTTC,CSVETPGRNVLTF
TRBJ2-7,NA,NA,TRBV7-2,TGTGCCAGCAGTGGGGACTCCTACGAGCAGTACTTC,CASSGDSYEQYF
TRBJ2-7,NA,TRBD2,TRBV6-6,TGTGCCAGCAGCCAGGTGACTAGCGGGCCCTACGAGCAGTACTTC,CASSQVTSGPYEQYF
TRBJ2-7,NA,NA,TRBV13,TGTGCCAGCAGCTTTTTCTCCTACGAGCAGTACTTC,CASSFFSYEQYF
TRBJ2-3,NA,NA,TRBV6-5,TGTGCCAGCAGCGCAGAGTTCACAGATACGCAGTATTTT,CASSAEFTDTQYF
TRBJ2-1,NA,NA,TRBV6-6,TGTGCCAGCAGTTACCTCCGGGACTACAATGAGCAGTTCTTC,CASSYLRDYNEQFF
TRBJ1-1,NA,TRBD1,TRBV27,TGTGCCAGTCAACAGGGGGCGAGGGACACTGAAGCTTTCTTT,CASQQGARDTEAFF
TRBJ2-3,NA,NA,TRBV11-2,TGTGCCAGCAGCTTTTTCCCGGACAGAACCACAGATACGCAGTATTTT,CASSFFPDRTTDTQYF
TRBJ2-5,NA,NA,TRBV30,TGTGCCTGGAGGATGAGCGCCATGGAGACCCAGTACTTC,CAWRMSAMETQYF
TRBJ2-7,NA,NA,TRBV27,TGTGCCAGCAGCCCGCTAGGGGAATTCTACGAGCAGTACTTC,CASSPLGEFYEQYF
TRBJ1-5,NA,TRBD1,TRBV15,TGTGCCACCAGGGACAGGGTGGGCAATCAGCCCCAGCATTTT,CATRDRVGNQPQHF
TRBJ2-5,NA,TRBD1,TRBV6-5,TGTGCCAGCAGTTCCCCCGGGACAGGGCAAGAGACCCAGTACTTC,CASSSPGTGQETQYF
TRBJ2-1,NA,NA,TRBV7-3,TGTGCCAGCAGCTTACATGGCAGGGAGCAGTTCTTC,CASSLHGREQFF
TRBJ1-2,NA,NA,TRBV6-5,TGTGCCAGCAGTTACTGGGAGGACAGTAACTATGGCTACACCTTC,CASSYWEDSNYGYTF
TRBJ2-1,NA,NA,TRBV25-1,TGTGCCAGCAGTGGCGGGACGGCTTACAATGAGCAGTTCTTC,CASSGGTAYNEQFF
TRBJ2-7,NA,TRBD2,TRBV27,TGTGCCAGCAGTTTAGCGGGAGGGCCTTACGAGCAGTACTTC,CASSLAGGPYEQYF
TRBJ1-2,NA,NA,TRBV12-2,TGTGCAAGTCGCTTAGCTCACGACAGGATAATAGGAGGCTACACCTTC,CASRLAHDRIIGGYTF
TRBJ2-1,NA,NA,TRBV7-6,TGTGCCAGCAGCCACGTTCGCTGGGGGAACAATGAGCAGTTCTTC,CASSHVRWGNNEQFF